This is a list of T cell receptor beta chains from one sample in a study of blood T cells in healthy people across ages. TCRdb reprocessed the 5' RACE reads with MiXCR, giving one entry per CDR3 protein. The table includes about 640,000 distinct CDR3 sequences, 58% detected once. The sequenced material came from blood. The receptors shown here come from a man between 60 and 75 years old in good health. Both conserved end residues are trimmed from each CDR3.

v_call cdr3_aa
TRBV27 ASSSWINEKLF
TRBV29-1 SVGHPGTSKDNEQF
TRBV18 ASSPSASGGADTQY
TRBV10-2 ASRDIAGGYNEQF
TRBV18 ASSPRSASGGEETQY
TRBV25-1 ASLTGGAVVSQPQH
TRBV5-6 ASSIGQSYEQY
TRBV10-3 AIRVWSFGQDLGDSQY
TRBV27 ASSPDRVPSGANVLT
TRBV6-6 ATRGQGQETQY
TRBV10-3 AIRITGTNYGYT
TRBV29-1 SVGDPGEQY
TRBV29-1 SVGIGGGNEKLF
TRBV10-3 AFAPGQGADYNEQF
TRBV7-2 ASSLALSQAEQY
TRBV20-1 SAYRPLNQETQY
TRBV20-1 SATGRGTQPQH
TRBV5-1 ASSLVGTAPDTQY
TRBV9 ASSVPFGGLAPNEQF
TRBV6-2/TRBV6-3 ASTSFVGTGRNEQF
TRBV4-2 ASSPHHRSSSSGANVLT
TRBV29-1 SVQGSNLLQF
TRBV5-1 ASSSTGTYYNEQF